The 10 T cell receptor beta chains in this list originate from one sample, sequenced in a study of T cell responses to AZD1222 COVID-19 vaccine. The table came from immunoSEQ multiplex PCR; TCRdb's copy has only in-frame clones and leaves some out. Of about 130,000 clones in the sample, 90% to 95% were seen once. The input for sequencing was peripheral blood, taken on day 0 of AZD1222 vaccination. The receptors originated from an adult in good health.

On this clone: The sample carries other DNA sequences with the same CDR3. The chain employs TRBV5-1 and TRBJ1-1, with TRBD1 matching 9 bases. Germline assignment: CDR1 SGHRS and CDR2 YFSETQ. V lost 0 bases, J lost 4 bases, and 4 bases stayed unmatched. This CDR3 has 15 amino acids. The CDR3 bases are TGCGCCAGCAGCTTGGGGGACAGGGTGTCCACTGAAGCTTTCTTT. Translating it yields CASSLGDRVSTEAFF.

This sequence joins TRBV6-4 and TRBJ1-1; D gene ambiguous. This CDR3 is built from 13 residues. Germline V CDR1 and CDR2: MRHNA, SNTAGT. V dropped 6 bases and J dropped 0 bases, with 8 bases sitting between them. CDR3 loop: CASRRQMNTEAFF. The CDR3 DNA reads TGTGCCAGCAGGCGACAAATGAACACTGAAGCTTTCTTT.

The V and J genes are TRBV6-5 and TRBJ1-6; D is ambiguous. Germline V gene data show CDR1 as MNHEY and CDR2 as SVGAGI. Trimming pared 6 bases from V and 7 bases from J, leaving 13 bases between. The CDR3 contains 14 residues. DNA of the CDR3: TGTGCCAGCAGCCTACTCCTCAGGAATTCACCCCTCCACTTT. It translates to CASSLLLRNSPLHF.

This clone occurred once. V and J are TRBV6-5 and TRBJ1-2; possibly TRBD1 for D (6 bases). Trimming took 0 bases from V and 8 from J, leaving 13 bases between them. This CDR3 contains 14 residues. Looked up from germline, CDR1 is MNHEY and CDR2 is SVGAGI. The CDR3 coding sequence is TGTGCCAGCAGTTACTCGGGGGGGGCTAGGGGCTACACCTTC. Its translation is CASSYSGGARGYTF.

A few counts support this clone. The chain is built from TRBV5-4 and TRBJ2-7; TRBD1 matches at 11 bases. V was pared by 6 bases and J by 7 bases, with 9 bases of the junction left unmatched. Germline CDR1 reads SGHNT; CDR2 reads YYREEE (reference sequence). This CDR3 region has 14 residues. The CDR3 region has the DNA TGTGCCAGCAACGTCGGGACAGGGGGAAGAGAGCAGTACTTC. Its protein product is CASNVGTGGREQYF.

This chain uses TRBV15 with TRBJ2-7; the match to TRBD1 covers 7 bases. CDR3 length: 14 residues. V lost 1 base, J lost 2 bases, and 2 bases stayed unmatched. Germline values: CDR1 LNHNV, CDR2 YYDKDF (reference sequence). The CDR3: CATSRGGQPYEQYF. CDR3 coding DNA: TGTGCCACCAGCAGAGGGGGACAGCCCTACGAGCAGTACTTC.

The chain links TRBV9 to TRBJ1-3; D call uncertain. The V gene lost 0 bases and the J gene lost 0 bases, with 4 bases spanning the gap. In germline, CDR1 is SGDLS, CDR2 YYNGEE. The CDR3 is made up of 14 amino acids. The CDR3 DNA is TGTGCCAGCAGCGTAGCTTCCTCTGGAAACACCATATATTTT. Translating it yields CASSVASSGNTIYF.

The gene calls are TRBV11-2 and TRBJ2-3; 8 bases map to TRBD1. Looked up from germline, CDR1 is SGHAT and CDR2 is FQNNGV. The CDR3 runs 16 residues. V gave up 1 base and J gave up 5 bases; unmatched junction bases: 8. CDR3 loop: CASSLAGAGGQDTQYF. CDR3 nucleotides: TGTGCCAGCAGCTTAGCGGGGGCAGGGGGCCAAGATACGCAGTATTTT.

This clone occurred a few times. The genes are TRBV4-1 and TRBJ1-2; the D is unclear. CDR1 is MGHRA, CDR2 YSYEKL, per germline. V dropped 1 base and J dropped 4 bases, with 7 bases sitting between them. CDR3 length: 13 amino acids. The CDR3 region is CASSQGTGYGYTF. The DNA of the CDR3 is TGCGCCAGCAGCCAAGGGACGGGCTATGGCTACACCTTC.

The chain uses TRBV14 and TRBJ1-2, with D uncertain. Per germline, CDR1 SGHDN and CDR2 FVKESK. The CDR3 contains 14 residues. Trimming removed 1 base at V and 4 bases at J, with 10 bases between. In nucleotides, the CDR3 is TGTGCCAGCAGCCAAGCGGCCGCGGGCTATGGCTACACCTTC. Its protein is CASSQAAAGYGYTF. The full variable domain, with the rest looked up from reference TRBV14 and TRBJ1-2, is EAGVTQFPSHSVIEKGQTVTLRCDPISGHDNLYWYRRVMGKEIKFLLHFVKESKQDESGMPNNRFLAERTGGTYSTLKVQPAELEDSGVYFCASSQAAAGYGYTFGSGTRLTVV.